One sample yielded the 13 T cell receptor beta chains listed below, sequenced in a study of blood T cell repertoires in COVID-19. Libraries were prepared by immunoSEQ multiplex PCR; TCRdb keeps only in-frame clonotypes and omits some of them. The repertoire has about 72,000 clones, 86% of them found once; the top ten carry about 8.3%. The sample comprised peripheral blood. The receptors come from a young man with acute or convalescent COVID-19.

A few counts support this clone. This sequence joins TRBV18 and TRBJ2-1; TRBD2 agrees at 11 bases. Germline values: CDR1 KGHSH, CDR2 LQKENI. The CDR3 has 19 amino acids. The trim removed 3 bases at V and 4 bases at J, leaving 14 bases unmatched. CDR3 nucleotides: TGTGCCAGCTCACCTTACAGGAATCTAGCGGGAGGCCCTTACAATGAGCAGTTCTTC. This gives the protein CASSPYRNLAGGPYNEQFF.

The J gene is TRBJ2-3, the V gene TRBV5-5, with D possibly being TRBD1 (6 bases). The germline gives CDR1 SGHKS, CDR2 YYEKEE (reference sequence). The ends were cut back, 4 bases at V and 3 bases at J, with 15 bases in the middle. The CDR3 contains 15 residues. CDR3 sequence: CASSPVTGWTDTQYF. CDR3 in DNA: TGTGCCAGCAGCCCGGTTACAGGGTGGACAGATACGCAGTATTTT.

This clone appeared a single time. The junction and the germline gene differ at one end; a read error may be behind it. The chain is built from TRBV28 and TRBJ2-5; 7 nucleotides agree with TRBD2. Per the germline V gene, CDR1 is MDHEN and CDR2 is SYDVKM. The CDR3 runs 15 residues. CDR3 loop: CASGRLAGIQEAQYF. The CDR3 nucleotides read TGTGCCAGCGGACGACTAGCTGGTATTCAAGAGGCCCAGTACTTC.

The rearrangement links TRBV28 to TRBJ1-6, with 11 bases lining up with TRBD1. The ends lost 6 bases at V and 7 bases at J; junction bases unmatched: 11. Germline CDR1 and CDR2: MDHEN and SYDVKM. CDR3 length: 17 amino acids. CDR3 sequence (DNA): TGTGCCAGCAGCCCGGTTGGGACAGGGGGACGAAATTCACCCCTCCACTTT. Translation: CASSPVGTGGRNSPLHF.

This chain links TRBV10-2 with TRBJ2-3, with TRBD2 matching over 8 bases. There are 15 residues in the CDR3. From germline, CDR1 is WSHSY and CDR2 SAAADI. V lost 1 base, J lost 4 bases, and 4 bases stayed unmatched. Here the CDR3 reads CASSEWGLGADTQYF. The CDR3 DNA reads as TGCGCCAGCAGTGAGTGGGGACTAGGGGCAGATACGCAGTATTTT.

V usage is TRBV6-6 and J usage is TRBJ2-7; TRBD2 matches 9 bases. Germline CDR1 MNHNY, CDR2 SVGAGI (reference sequence). The CDR3 spans 14 residues. The V segment lost 7 bases and the J segment 7 bases; nucleotides outside the gene matches: 11. Here the CDR3 reads CASNIAGALGEQYF. The CDR3 DNA sequence: TGTGCCAGCAACATAGCGGGAGCTTTGGGAGAGCAGTACTTC.

The chain couples TRBV5-4 to TRBJ2-1, with a weak D call TRBD2 (5 bases). Germline-derived CDR1 and CDR2 are SGHNT and YYREEE (reference sequence). The CDR3 totals 13 residues. V gave up 0 bases and J gave up 7 bases, with 8 bases separating them. As DNA, the CDR3 is TGTGCCAGCAGCTTGGATCGGGGAAATGAGCAGTTCTTC. Protein sequence: CASSLDRGNEQFF.

The rearrangement uses TRBV6-5 and TRBJ2-1; 7 nucleotides agree with TRBD2. The CDR3 is 14 residues long. With V trimmed by 6 bases and J by 5 bases, 7 bases remained unmatched. Germline V lookup: CDR1 MNHEY, CDR2 SVGAGI. The chain's CDR3 is CASRGLELNNEQFF. CDR3 sequence (DNA): TGTGCCAGCAGAGGACTAGAATTAAACAATGAGCAGTTCTTC.

This clone was seen once. The chain couples TRBV28 to TRBJ2-4; 7 bases are shared with TRBD1. With V trimmed by 5 bases and J by 7 bases, 8 bases remained unmatched. The germline CDR1 and CDR2 sequences are MDHEN and SYDVKM. CDR3 length equals 14 residues. CDR3 sequence: CASSDDRVFNIQYF. CDR3 DNA sequence: TGTGCCAGCAGTGATGACAGGGTCTTCAACATTCAGTACTTC.

The chain couples TRBV27 to TRBJ1-6, with D perhaps TRBD1 (6 bases). The CDR3 runs to 19 residues. V was trimmed by 0 bases and J by 10 bases, leaving 25 bases between them. Germline CDR1 reads MNHEY; CDR2 reads SMNVEV (reference sequence). The CDR3 sequence is CASSLSITLHGGAGSPLHF. The CDR3 region has the DNA TGTGCCAGCAGTTTATCGATAACTCTGCATGGGGGGGCAGGATCACCCCTCCACTTT.

Regarding this clone: The junction differs from germline at one of its ends, possibly a read error. CDR3: CARDEGHLIF. The DNA for the CDR3 is TGTGCTAGAGACGAGGGACACTTGATTTTT. The chain joins TRBV12-5 to TRBJ1-4, with D maybe TRBD1 (6 bases). The CDR3 sequence is 10 residues long. Germline loops: CDR1 LGHNT, CDR2 FRNRAP.

The J gene is TRBJ2-1, the V gene TRBV19; 9 bases map to TRBD1. Germline values: CDR1 LNHDA, CDR2 SQIVND (reference sequence). After removal of 6 bases from V and 7 bases from J, the junction contained 7 bases not matched to a gene. This CDR3 spans 14 amino acids. As DNA, the CDR3 is TGTGCCAGTAGGGACAGGGGTGGTAGTAATGAGCAGTTCTTC. This gives the protein CASRDRGGSNEQFF.

This sequence joins TRBV5-1 and TRBJ2-1, with D tentatively TRBD1 (6 bases). Germline V gives CDR1 SGHRS, CDR2 YFSETQ. This CDR3 contains 15 residues. The germline V and J ends were trimmed by 5 bases and 3 bases, with 15 bases remaining between them. For the CDR3, the DNA is TGCGCCAGCAGTATTAGGGGACAATACTACAATGAGCAGTTCTTC. Protein: CASSIRGQYYNEQFF.